This T cell receptor (beta chain) comes out of a study of blood T cells in healthy people across ages. Study results and limitations: More naive CD4+ cells and higher diversity marked long-lived donors relative to aged donors. Roughly linear declines in TCR beta diversity per million T cells occurred with age.

A second PCR of about 7 to 12 cycles used a sample-barcoded 5' primer and a J-beta primer mix. With 12 random nucleotides, a template-switch adaptor tagged each individual cDNA molecule. TCRdb re-derived calls from the 5' RACE reads in MiXCR, one entry per CDR3 protein. This sample has some 900,000 distinct CDR3 sequences, with around 26% found just once. This clonotype was observed at least ten times. The antigen is undetermined. With 4 bases removed from V and 5 bases from J, the gap between germline ends came to 14 bases. Germline CDR1 SGHTA, CDR2 FQGNSA. The CDR3 has 14 residues. V is TRBV7-2 and J is TRBJ2-5; D gene ambiguous. The specimen was blood. The TCR comes from an elderly woman in good health. DNA for the CDR3: TGTGCCAGCAGCTCCACCATTGAGCAGGAGACCCAGTACTTC. Protein: CASSSTIEQETQYF.